Judged by abundance, the clone carrying this TCR beta chain is medium-sized. The data belong to a study of metastatic and nonmetastatic thyroid tumors. Looking at the study overall: From malignant and benign thyroid patients, repertoires in blood and in tumor or nodule tissue were compared.

V shed 7 bases and J 6 bases; nucleotides not matched to a gene: 8. Germline V gene lookup returns CDR1 MDHEN and CDR2 SYDVKM. The CDR3 has 15 amino acids. All patients were untreated before thyroid surgery. In the authors' workflow: Researchers built a distant-metastasis classifier for papillary thyroid cancer that drew on CDR3 differences across clinicopathological groups. MiXCR was used by TCRdb to re-call the PCR reads. These V and J calls are TCRdb output, not the study's own analysis. This sample yields 20,000 to 30,000 clones, of which more than 13% are seen a single time; approximately 3.4% belongs to the top ten.

The sequencing sample was made of blood. This receptor was obtained from a female donor with papillary thyroid cancer or a benign thyroid nodule (not recorded which). Some clones in this sample may be carry-over from other donors' samples. The rearrangement links TRBV28 to TRBJ2-1, with 11 bases that match TRBD1. CDR3 residues: CASIQGGTGGNEQFF. The CDR3 DNA reads TGTGCCAGCATCCAGGGGGGGACAGGGGGCAATGAGCAGTTCTTC.